These T cell receptor beta chains were read from a single sample in a study of blood T cell repertoires in COVID-19. Produced via immunoSEQ multiplex PCR; TCRdb's table is partial and in-frame only. The top ten hold approximately 2% of the sample, which has about 99,000 clones, around 90% seen once. Source material: peripheral blood. These receptors were collected from a man aged 45-60 years with COVID-19, enrolled during active disease. CDR3s include the opening cysteine and the closing phenylalanine or tryptophan. Each record gives: clone size, D gene, J gene, V gene, CDR3 DNA, CDR3 protein. A D gene is named only where the DNA matches it firmly. Only part of the rows carry a size: once, few, many, or a class if the clone is expanded.

clone_size: -
d_call: -
j_call: TRBJ1-2
v_call: TRBV11-2
cdr3_nt: TGTGCCAGCAGCTTAGTCCCACAGGGAGTGAGTGGCTACACCTTC
cdr3_aa: CASSLVPQGVSGYTF

clone_size: -
d_call: TRBD1
j_call: TRBJ1-1
v_call: TRBV6-6
cdr3_nt: TGTGCCAGCAGGTTGATCCGGGACAGGGAAGGTTTCTTT
cdr3_aa: CASRLIRDREGFF

clone_size: -
d_call: TRBD1
j_call: TRBJ1-1
v_call: TRBV27
cdr3_nt: TGTGCCAGCAGTCAGGGACAGTGGGAGACTGAAGCTTTCTTT
cdr3_aa: CASSQGQWETEAFF

clone_size: -
d_call: TRBD1
j_call: TRBJ2-2
v_call: TRBV19
cdr3_nt: TGTGCCAGTACCCCCCCGGGACAGGGGGCGAGCACCGGGGAGCTGCTTTTT
cdr3_aa: CASTPPGQGASTGELLF

clone_size: -
d_call: -
j_call: TRBJ2-1
v_call: TRBV12-3/TRBV12-4
cdr3_nt: TGTGCCAGCAGTTCCGGAATGGCGGGCGAGCAGTTCTTC
cdr3_aa: CASSSGMAGEQFF

clone_size: -
d_call: TRBD1
j_call: TRBJ2-1
v_call: TRBV6-1
cdr3_nt: TGTGCCAGCAGTGAAGTGGTTGGGGACAGGGGAGGGTGGCAGTTCTTC
cdr3_aa: CASSEVVGDRGGWQFF

clone_size: -
d_call: TRBD1
j_call: TRBJ1-4
v_call: TRBV25-1
cdr3_nt: TGTGCCAGCGGGGGGACAGGGGGCAAGCTTGTTGGTGAAAAACTGTTTTTT
cdr3_aa: CASGGTGGKLVGEKLFF

clone_size: -
d_call: -
j_call: TRBJ2-3
v_call: TRBV30
cdr3_nt: TGTGCCTGGACCCGCCGTCGGGCAGATACGCAGTATTTT
cdr3_aa: CAWTRRRADTQYF

clone_size: -
d_call: TRBD1
j_call: TRBJ1-2
v_call: TRBV3-1/TRBV3-2
cdr3_nt: TGTGCCAGCAGCAAGACAGGGATCTTTAACTATGGCTACACCTTC
cdr3_aa: CASSKTGIFNYGYTF

clone_size: once
d_call: TRBD1
j_call: TRBJ1-1
v_call: TRBV15
cdr3_nt: TGTGCCACCAGCCCTGGACAGGGGGGGAACACTGAAGCTTTCTTT
cdr3_aa: CATSPGQGGNTEAFF

clone_size: -
d_call: -
j_call: TRBJ1-2
v_call: TRBV9
cdr3_nt: TGTGCCAGCAGCGTAGTTCCAGGGCATTTATATGGCTACACCTTC
cdr3_aa: CASSVVPGHLYGYTF

clone_size: -
d_call: TRBD2
j_call: TRBJ2-3
v_call: TRBV4-2
cdr3_nt: TGTGCCAGCAGCCAAGTTCCCCCTAGCGGGGGTGCAGATACGCAGTATTTT
cdr3_aa: CASSQVPPSGGADTQYF

clone_size: -
d_call: TRBD2
j_call: TRBJ2-2
v_call: TRBV11-2
cdr3_nt: TGTGCCAGCAGACAACTAGCGGGGGGGTCCGTCGGGGAGCTGTTTTTT
cdr3_aa: CASRQLAGGSVGELFF

clone_size: -
d_call: -
j_call: TRBJ1-6
v_call: TRBV7-9
cdr3_nt: TGTGCCAGCAGCACCCCGAGTTCACCCCTCCACTTT
cdr3_aa: CASSTPSSPLHF

clone_size: -
d_call: TRBD1
j_call: TRBJ1-1
v_call: TRBV5-1
cdr3_nt: TGCGCCAGCAGAGACAGGGGGAACACTGAAGCTTTCTTT
cdr3_aa: CASRDRGNTEAFF

clone_size: -
d_call: TRBD2
j_call: TRBJ2-5
v_call: TRBV18
cdr3_nt: TGTGCCAGCTCACCAGGTTCCCTAGCGGGGATCGGGGAGACCCAGTACTTC
cdr3_aa: CASSPGSLAGIGETQYF

clone_size: few
d_call: -
j_call: TRBJ1-3
v_call: TRBV3-1/TRBV3-2
cdr3_nt: TGTGCCAGCAGCACCCAGGGGAGATACTCTGGAAACACCATATATTTT
cdr3_aa: CASSTQGRYSGNTIYF

clone_size: medium-sized
d_call: TRBD1
j_call: TRBJ1-6
v_call: TRBV19
cdr3_nt: TGTGCCAGTAGTAGAACTGGACAGGTTAATTCACCCCTCCACTTT
cdr3_aa: CASSRTGQVNSPLHF

clone_size: -
d_call: -
j_call: TRBJ2-7
v_call: TRBV30
cdr3_nt: TGTGCCTGGAGTTCACGACAGATGTACGAGCAGTACTTC
cdr3_aa: CAWSSRQMYEQYF

clone_size: -
d_call: -
j_call: TRBJ1-5
v_call: TRBV15
cdr3_nt: TGTGCCACCAACCGGGACACGGTGGGCCCCCAGCATTTT
cdr3_aa: CATNRDTVGPQHF

clone_size: -
d_call: -
j_call: TRBJ2-5
v_call: TRBV14
cdr3_nt: TGTGCCAGCAGCCAAGGAAATAGAGAGACCCAGTACTTC
cdr3_aa: CASSQGNRETQYF

clone_size: -
d_call: -
j_call: TRBJ2-1
v_call: TRBV2
cdr3_nt: TGTGCCAGCAGCCCGGCCGGGTGGCTCGAGGAAAGTTTGAATGAGCAGTTCTTC
cdr3_aa: CASSPAGWLEESLNEQFF

clone_size: -
d_call: -
j_call: TRBJ2-3
v_call: TRBV19
cdr3_nt: TGTGCCAGTAGTATAATGGCACAGTCATTCACAGATACGCAGTATTTT
cdr3_aa: CASSIMAQSFTDTQYF

clone_size: -
d_call: -
j_call: TRBJ1-2
v_call: TRBV14
cdr3_nt: TGTGCCAGCAGCCCCTTCATGGGCAGGGCTAGCTATGGCTACACCTTC
cdr3_aa: CASSPFMGRASYGYTF

clone_size: -
d_call: TRBD2
j_call: TRBJ2-3
v_call: TRBV18
cdr3_nt: TGTGCCAGCTCACCGGGACTACATGCAGATACGCAGTATTTT
cdr3_aa: CASSPGLHADTQYF

clone_size: once
d_call: TRBD1
j_call: TRBJ1-4
v_call: TRBV28
cdr3_nt: TGTGCCAGCACCCCAGGGGGGCCGACTAATGAAAAACTGTTTTTT
cdr3_aa: CASTPGGPTNEKLFF